This T cell receptor (beta chain) was sequenced in a study of cytomegalovirus exposure and HLA in healthy donors. Overall study results and limits: When a later analysis was performed, an Asian-associated ancestry cluster reportedly had fewer N-insertions than the roughly 700-donor mean. There was a cluster of highly shared sequence variants that was likely a sequencing artifact.

Germline CDR1 is SGHRS and CDR2 is YFSETQ. V dropped 3 bases and J dropped 2; count of bases not matched to a gene: 9. The CDR3 covers 19 residues. The PCR used 60 Vbeta and 13 Jbeta primers. Assay used: immunoSEQ multiplex PCR; TCRdb lists only in-frame clones, some missing. The top ten clones hold about 7% of a sample with around 130,000 clones, 75% to 90% of them seen once. For this clone: What it binds is unknown.

Specimen: PBMCs. V usage is TRBV5-1 and J usage is TRBJ2-2; 14 bases fit TRBD2. This clonotype was obtained from a woman aged 25-40 years in good health and CMV-seropositive. The chain's CDR3 is CASSWTGTSGGINTGELFF. CDR3 in DNA: TGCGCCAGCAGCTGGACCGGGACTAGCGGGGGAATCAACACCGGGGAGCTGTTTTTT.